The TCR beta chain described here comes from a study of T cell changes during pregnancy in multiple sclerosis. Here immunoSEQ multiplex PCR was the method, and the copy in TCRdb shows in-frame clones only, minus some. The table has more than 40,000 clones, 91% seen once. The clonotype comes from a female donor with multiple sclerosis, enrolled in a pregnancy study. Here the sequenced sample was CD8+ T cells from peripheral blood mononuclear cells, taken after pregnancy.

The CDR3 is CASSLDRSSYNEQFF. CDR3 bases: TGTGCCAGCAGCTTAGACCGGAGCTCCTACAATGAGCAGTTCTTC. This chain connects TRBV7-6 to TRBJ2-1; D ambiguous. Germline assignment: CDR1 SGHVS and CDR2 FNYEAQ. Trimming stripped 1 base from V and 0 bases from J, with 7 bases between. This CDR3 has 15 amino acids.